These 9 T cell receptor beta chains were sequenced from one sample in a study of control samples from healthy donors and cancer patients. Generated by immunoSEQ multiplex PCR, the TCRdb table keeps only in-frame clones and is missing some. The sample includes 80,000 or so clones, 85% to 90% of them seen just once. Sequencing used blood. These receptors originate from a man aged 50 or older in good health.

Here the CDR3 reads CASSDPGLAIYEQYF. The DNA for the CDR3 is TGCGCCAGCAGTGATCCGGGACTAGCGATCTACGAGCAGTACTTC. The rearrangement uses TRBV10-2 and TRBJ2-7; 10 nucleotides agree with TRBD2. Germline values: CDR1 WSHSY, CDR2 SAAADI. The ends lost 3 bases at V and 3 bases at J; junction bases unmatched: 5. This CDR3 has 15 residues.

The rearrangement joins TRBV12-5 to TRBJ1-5, with 7 bases lining up with TRBD1. V shed 5 bases and J 9 bases; nucleotides not matched to a gene: 16. CDR1 is LGHNT and CDR2 is FRNRAP in the germline V gene. This CDR3 is 16 amino acids long. CDR3: CASGPGGGGWVRPQHF. CDR3 nucleotides: TGTGCTAGTGGTCCCGGGGGAGGGGGCTGGGTCCGGCCCCAGCATTTT.

This chain links TRBV9 with TRBJ1-5; maybe TRBD1 (6 bases). Per germline, CDR1 SGDLS and CDR2 YYNGEE. The CDR3 consists of 14 residues. V was shortened by 3 bases and J by 5 bases, with 12 bases between the two germline ends. In DNA form, the CDR3 reads TGTGCCAGCAGCGCCTCGTGGGGGCATCAGCCCCAGCATTTT. Translation: CASSASWGHQPQHF.

The chain joins TRBV27 to TRBJ1-4; 8 bases align to TRBD1. Germline CDR1 MNHEY, CDR2 SMNVEV (reference sequence). With 5 bases clipped from V and 0 bases from J, the junction kept 14 bases outside the gene matches. This CDR3 is built from 19 residues. The CDR3 here is CASSPRDRFWDSTNEKLFF. The CDR3 DNA reads TGTGCCAGCAGTCCCCGGGACAGGTTTTGGGACTCAACTAATGAAAAACTGTTTTTT.

The chain joins TRBV5-1 to TRBJ2-7; TRBD1 matches at 8 bases. This CDR3 has 18 amino acids. Germline V gene sequence: CDR1 SGHRS, CDR2 YFSETQ. J gave up 2 bases and V 0 bases, and 13 bases lay outside the gene matches. The CDR3 bases are TGCGCCAGCAGCTTGGCCTATGGGGGGACAGGTGTAACCTACGAGCAGTACTTC. Its protein product is CASSLAYGGTGVTYEQYF. Full variable domain (outside the CDR3, taken from reference TRBV5-1 and TRBJ2-7): KAGVTQTPRYLIKTRGQQVTLSCSPISGHRSVSWYQQTPGQGLQFLFEYFSETQRNKGNFPGRFSGRQFSNSRSEMNVSTLELGDSALYLCASSLAYGGTGVTYEQYFGPGTRLTVT.

The chain employs TRBV10-2 and TRBJ1-2; unclear D gene. Germline CDR1 and CDR2: WSHSY and SAAADI. The CDR3 extends over 14 amino acids. Trimming removed 4 bases at V and 2 bases at J, with 11 bases between. CDR3 nucleotides: TGCGCCAGCAGTGCCGGCACAGTCAACTATGGCTACACCTTC. It codes for CASSAGTVNYGYTF.

This rearrangement joins TRBV18 to TRBJ2-5; D may be TRBD1 (6 bases). Germline values: CDR1 KGHSH, CDR2 LQKENI. V was cut by 4 bases and J by 2 bases, with 14 bases left in between. CDR3 length: 15 residues. Here the CDR3 reads CASSLTDSNQETQYF. The CDR3 region has the DNA TGTGCCAGCTCACTAACGGACAGCAATCAAGAGACCCAGTACTTC.

This clone was detected only once. The V gene is TRBV19, the J gene TRBJ1-4; 8 bases are shared with TRBD1. Germline CDR1 reads LNHDA; CDR2 reads SQIVND (reference sequence). The trim removed 7 bases at V and 3 bases at J, leaving 7 bases unmatched. There are 15 residues in the CDR3. As DNA, the CDR3 is TGTGCCAGTATCCGGACAGGGAGGTCTAATGAAAAACTGTTTTTT. It translates to CASIRTGRSNEKLFF.

The chain links TRBV6-5 to TRBJ1-5; 8 nucleotides line up with TRBD1. Germline trimming cut 6 bases from V and 2 bases from J; bases unmatched to any gene: 3. Germline V gene sequence: CDR1 MNHEY, CDR2 SVGAGI. The CDR3 extends over 14 amino acids. As DNA, the CDR3 is TGTGCCAGCAGCGACAGGGGCGGCAATCAGCCCCAGCATTTT. Its protein product is CASSDRGGNQPQHF.